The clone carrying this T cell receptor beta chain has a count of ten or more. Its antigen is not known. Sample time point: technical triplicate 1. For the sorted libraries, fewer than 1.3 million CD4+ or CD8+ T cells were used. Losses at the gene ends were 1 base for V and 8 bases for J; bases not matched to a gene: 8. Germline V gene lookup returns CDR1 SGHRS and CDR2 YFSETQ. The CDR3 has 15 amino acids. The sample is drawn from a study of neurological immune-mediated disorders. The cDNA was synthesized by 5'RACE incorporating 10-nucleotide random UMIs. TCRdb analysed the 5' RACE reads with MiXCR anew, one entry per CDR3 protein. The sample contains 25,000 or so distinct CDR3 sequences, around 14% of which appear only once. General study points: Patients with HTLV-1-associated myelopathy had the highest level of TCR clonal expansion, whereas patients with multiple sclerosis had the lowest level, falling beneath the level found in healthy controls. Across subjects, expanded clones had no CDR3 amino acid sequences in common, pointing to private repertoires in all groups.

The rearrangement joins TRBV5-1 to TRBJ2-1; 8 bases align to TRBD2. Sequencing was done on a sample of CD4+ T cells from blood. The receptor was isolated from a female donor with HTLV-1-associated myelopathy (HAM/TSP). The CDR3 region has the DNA TGCGCCAGCAGCTTGTGGGGACTAGTCGCGGATGAGCAGTTCTTC. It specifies CASSLWGLVADEQFF.